The 20 T cell receptor beta chains given below trace back to one sample, sequenced in a study of T cell responses to AZD1222 COVID-19 vaccine. Data came from immunoSEQ multiplex PCR; TCRdb stores just in-frame clones and leaves some out. Of some 120,000 clones in the sample, 80% to 95% were seen once. The sample here was peripheral blood, taken on day 0 of AZD1222 vaccination. The receptors derive from an adult in good health.

The rearrangement uses TRBV30 and TRBJ1-5; 8 nucleotides align to TRBD1. CDR3 size: 17 residues. V lost 1 base, J lost 0 bases, and 8 bases stayed unmatched. Looked up from germline, CDR1 is GTSNPN and CDR2 is SVGIG (reference sequence). In nucleotides, the CDR3 is TGTGCCTGGAGTGCCTCGCGACAGGGGCGTAGCAATCAGCCCCAGCATTTT. Its protein product is CAWSASRQGRSNQPQHF.

Here the CDR3 reads CASSPRGGYTGELFF. CDR3 DNA sequence: TGTGCCAGCAGCCCCCGGGGGGGGTACACCGGGGAGCTGTTTTTT. The chain couples TRBV7-9 to TRBJ2-2, with TRBD2 matching 8 bases. The CDR3 consists of 15 residues. V dropped 5 bases and J dropped 3; count of bases not matched to a gene: 5. The germline CDR1 and CDR2 sequences are SEHNR and FQNEAQ (reference sequence).

The V and J genes are TRBV7-2 and TRBJ1-6; D is perhaps TRBD1 (5 bases). CDR1 SGHTA and CDR2 FQGNSA come from the germline V gene. Trimming shortened V by 5 bases and J by 0 bases, and 20 bases separated the two germline ends. The CDR3 consists of 19 residues. This chain's CDR3 is CASSPRDQAYNSYNSPLHF. The CDR3 nucleotides are TGTGCCAGCAGCCCGAGGGACCAGGCCTATAACTCCTATAATTCACCCCTCCACTTT.

J is TRBJ1-2 and V is TRBV5-1; 7 nucleotides align to TRBD1. CDR3 length: 15 amino acids. J lost 6 bases, V lost 4 bases, and 12 bases had no gene match. The germline gives CDR1 SGHRS, CDR2 YFSETQ. CDR3 sequence reads: CASSTPATGLDGYTF. CDR3 sequence (DNA): TGCGCCAGCAGCACCCCCGCGACAGGGTTGGATGGCTACACCTTC.

V gene TRBV9 combines with J gene TRBJ1-2; maybe TRBD1 (6 bases). The V gene's germline CDR1 is SGDLS and CDR2 YYNGEE. This CDR3 spans 15 amino acids. Deletions cut 4 bases from V and 4 bases from J, with 17 bases between. The CDR3 sequence is CASSSGVGQSYGYTF. CDR3 in DNA: TGTGCCAGCAGCTCAGGGGTGGGGCAGAGCTATGGCTACACCTTC. The whole variable domain, remainder taken from reference TRBV9 and TRBJ1-2, is DSGVTQTPKHLITATGQRVTLRCSPRSGDLSVYWYQQSLDQGLQFLIQYYNGEERAKGNILERFSAQQFPDLHSELNLSSLELGDSALYFCASSSGVGQSYGYTFGSGTRLTVV.

The rearrangement uses TRBV10-3 and TRBJ2-7, with no clear D. The CDR3 loop spans 14 amino acids. From germline, CDR1 is ENHRY and CDR2 SYGVKD. V was cut by 2 bases and J by 2 bases, with 10 bases left in between. This CDR3 is CAISENQAAYEQYF. The CDR3 DNA is TGTGCCATCAGTGAGAATCAGGCAGCCTACGAGCAGTACTTC.

This sequence joins TRBV5-6 and TRBJ1-1; no definite D call. The CDR3 runs to 14 residues. Trimming removed 0 bases at V and 3 bases at J, with 9 bases between. Germline CDR1 reads SGHDT; CDR2 reads YYEEEE. The chain's CDR3 is CASSLDGRYTEAFF. The DNA for the CDR3 is TGTGCCAGCAGCTTGGATGGGAGATACACTGAAGCTTTCTTT.

This clone showed up just once. This chain uses TRBV5-4 with TRBJ2-7; 8 bases align to TRBD1. From germline, CDR1 is SGHNT and CDR2 YYREEE (reference sequence). The CDR3 has 16 amino acids. Germline trimming cut 4 bases from V and 1 base from J; bases unmatched to any gene: 10. The CDR3 sequence: CASSKVLGTGSYEQYF. The CDR3 DNA is TGTGCCAGCAGCAAGGTCCTCGGGACAGGTTCCTACGAGCAGTACTTC.

This sequence joins TRBV5-1 and TRBJ2-1; D not certain. Germline V lookup: CDR1 SGHRS, CDR2 YFSETQ. The CDR3 is 13 residues long. V was clipped by 5 bases and J by 4 bases, with 10 bases between them. The CDR3 loop is CASRKGEYNEQFF. For the CDR3, the DNA is TGCGCCAGCAGAAAGGGCGAGTACAATGAGCAGTTCTTC.

This chain links TRBV6-2 or TRBV6-3 with TRBJ2-1; D uncertain. V was trimmed by 5 bases and J by 1 base, leaving 9 bases between them. Per the germline V gene, CDR1 is MNHEY and CDR2 is SVGEGT. CDR3 size: 14 residues. The CDR3 sequence is CASSPLPSYNEQFF. The DNA for the CDR3 is TGTGCCAGCAGTCCACTCCCGTCCTACAATGAGCAGTTCTTC.

The chain carries TRBV4-3 and TRBJ1-2; tentatively, D is TRBD1 (5 bases). From germline, CDR1 is LGHNA and CDR2 YSLEER. The V gene lost 4 bases and the J gene lost 0 bases, with 9 bases spanning the gap. The CDR3 spans 14 residues. The CDR3 here is CASSPTDTNYGYTF. The CDR3 bases are TGCGCCAGCAGCCCGACAGATACTAACTATGGCTACACCTTC.

The chain has TRBV7-3 and TRBJ1-6, with D perhaps TRBD1 (5 bases). CDR1 and CDR2 from the germline V gene are SGHTA and FQGTGA. Trimming left V 5 bases short and J 1 base short, with 9 bases between. The CDR3 runs 15 residues. The CDR3 bases are TGTGCCAGCAGCCCAGGGTCATCCTATAATTCACCCCTCCACTTT. It is translated as CASSPGSSYNSPLHF.

The gene calls are TRBV9 and TRBJ2-1; TRBD2 aligns across 9 bases. The germline CDR1 and CDR2 sequences are SGDLS and YYNGEE. V dropped 7 bases and J dropped 7; count of bases not matched to a gene: 12. This CDR3 is built from 15 residues. The CDR3 coding sequence is TGTGCCAGCGGGCAGGTTAGCGGGGGCCGTAATGAGCAGTTCTTC. Translating it yields CASGQVSGGRNEQFF.

The genes are TRBV24-1 and TRBJ2-5; TRBD2 is a possible D gene (6 bases). The CDR3 runs 15 residues. From germline, CDR1 is KGHDR and CDR2 SFDVKD. The V end lost 7 bases, the J end lost 0 bases, and 14 bases lay between the germline ends. The DNA of the CDR3 is TGTGCCACCAGAAGCCGGAGGGACGACCAAGAGACCCAGTACTTC. Amino acid sequence: CATRSRRDDQETQYF.

The rearrangement uses TRBV18 and TRBJ2-7; D unresolved. Deletions cut 6 bases from V and 5 bases from J, with 11 bases between. The CDR3 runs 12 residues. The germline V gene encodes CDR1 KGHSH and CDR2 LQKENI. The CDR3 nucleotides are TGTGCCAGCTCCCCTTCTGAAAACGAGCAGTACTTC. Translating gives CASSPSENEQYF. The variable domain in full, completed from reference TRBV18 and TRBJ2-7, reads NAGVMQNPRHLVRRRGQEARLRCSPMKGHSHVYWYRQLPEEGLKFMVYLQKENIIDESGMPKERFSAEFPKEGPSILRIQQVVRGDSAAYFCASSPSENEQYFGPGTRLTVT.

V gene TRBV2 combines with J gene TRBJ2-3; 10 nucleotides line up with TRBD2. The CDR3 consists of 17 residues. Looked up from germline, CDR1 is SNHLY and CDR2 is FYNNEI. The V and J ends lost 2 bases and 7 bases, in that order; junction bases with no gene match: 12. The CDR3 region is CASSEQRGGFMGNTQYF. The CDR3 coding sequence is TGTGCCAGCAGTGAACAGCGGGGGGGGTTTATGGGAAATACGCAGTATTTT.

This rearrangement joins TRBV7-9 to TRBJ2-1; TRBD2 agrees at 8 bases. This CDR3 region has 16 residues. The V gene end was trimmed by 5 bases and the J gene end by 5 bases; junction bases not matched to a gene: 11. Germline V gene lookup returns CDR1 SEHNR and CDR2 FQNEAQ (reference sequence). The CDR3 protein is CASSLNRGGMNNEQFF. CDR3 bases: TGTGCCAGCAGCCTTAACCGGGGGGGAATGAACAATGAGCAGTTCTTC.

This clone has only a few counts. The V gene is TRBV7-2, the J gene TRBJ1-1; D is unresolved. The CDR3 length is 14 residues. Trimming left V 1 base short and J 6 bases short, with 12 bases between. The germline V gene has CDR1 SGHTA and CDR2 FQGNSA. The CDR3 is CASSLGGGRPEAFF. DNA for the CDR3: TGTGCCAGCAGCTTAGGGGGAGGGAGGCCTGAAGCTTTCTTT.

A single count supports this clone. CDR3 protein: CASSPFIVAYYGYTF. In DNA, the CDR3 is TGTGCCAGCAGCCCCTTCATAGTCGCTTACTATGGCTACACCTTC. The rearrangement uses TRBV7-8 and TRBJ1-2; D is unresolved. There are 15 residues in the CDR3. Germline CDR1 and CDR2: SGHVS and FQNEAQ. Trimming stripped 5 bases from V and 3 bases from J, with 16 bases between.

The J gene is TRBJ2-7, the V gene TRBV24-1; no definite D call. Trimming removed 3 bases from V and 4 bases from J, with 6 bases in between. Germline CDR1 is KGHDR and CDR2 is SFDVKD. CDR3 size: 12 residues. The CDR3 DNA reads as TGTGCCACCAGTGATGCCGGGTACGAGCAGTACTTC. Its translation: CATSDAGYEQYF.